The clone carrying this T cell receptor (beta chain) has only a few counts. The data originate from a study of CD8+ T cells in alopecia areata. The authors extracted RNA and reverse transcribed it into cDNA as the sequencing template. Sequencing was performed with immunoSEQ multiplex PCR; in TCRdb, only in-frame clones are kept and a portion is missing. Among 60,000 to 70,000 clones listed, more than 40% were seen once. Germline assignment: CDR1 MNHEY and CDR2 SMNVEV (reference sequence). The CDR3 consists of 14 residues. V was clipped by 6 bases and J by 8 bases; unmatched bases: 10. Those with alopecia areata gave lesional scalp punch biopsies and peripheral blood. PBMCs provided sorted CD4+ and CD8+ T cells.

This rearrangement joins TRBV27 to TRBJ2-1; TRBD2 matches 7 bases. Sequences were derived from CD8+ T cells sorted from blood, sampled at week 0. This TCR came from a human donor with alopecia areata. Here the CDR3 reads CASSPRGRGDEQFF. CDR3 nucleotides: TGTGCCAGCAGCCCGCGGGGGAGAGGCGATGAGCAGTTCTTC.